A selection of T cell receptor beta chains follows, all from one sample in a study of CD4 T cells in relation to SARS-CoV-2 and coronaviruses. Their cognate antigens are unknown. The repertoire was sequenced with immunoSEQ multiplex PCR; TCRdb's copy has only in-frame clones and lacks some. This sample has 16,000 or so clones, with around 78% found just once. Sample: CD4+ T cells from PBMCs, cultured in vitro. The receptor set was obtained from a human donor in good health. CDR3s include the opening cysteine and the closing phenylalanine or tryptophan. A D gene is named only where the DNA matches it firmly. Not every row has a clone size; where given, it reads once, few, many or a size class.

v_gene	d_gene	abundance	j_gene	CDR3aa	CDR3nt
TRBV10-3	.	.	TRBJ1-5	CAISEMYNQPQHF	TGTGCCATCAGTGAAATGTACAATCAGCCCCAGCATTTT
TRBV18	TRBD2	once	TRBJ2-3	CASSPRGLARTDTQYF	TGTGCCAGCTCACCGCGGGGACTAGCGCGTACAGATACGCAGTATTTT
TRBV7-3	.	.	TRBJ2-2	CASRSGANTGELFF	TGTGCCAGCAGATCGGGAGCGAACACCGGGGAGCTGTTTTTT
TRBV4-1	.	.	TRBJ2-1	CASSQPTRGEGGNEQFF	TGCGCCAGCAGCCAACCCACGAGGGGGGAAGGGGGCAATGAGCAGTTCTTC
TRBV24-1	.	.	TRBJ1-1	CATSDWLYTEAFF	TGTGCCACCAGTGATTGGCTTTACACTGAAGCTTTCTTT
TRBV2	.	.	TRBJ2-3	CASLGGDTQYF	TGTGCCAGCCTAGGGGGAGATACGCAGTATTTT
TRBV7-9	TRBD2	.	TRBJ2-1	CASSLASIVIAGGPIEQFF	TGTGCCAGCAGCTTAGCCTCCATCGTTATAGCGGGAGGGCCCATTGAGCAGTTCTTC
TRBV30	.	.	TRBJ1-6	CAWIKDNSPLHF	TGTGCCTGGATTAAAGATAATTCACCCCTCCACTTT
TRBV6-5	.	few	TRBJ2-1	CASSYSWSSYNEQFF	TGTGCCAGCAGTTACTCGTGGAGCTCCTACAATGAGCAGTTCTTC
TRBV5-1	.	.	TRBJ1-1	CASSLERQINTEAFF	TGCGCCAGCAGCTTGGAACGGCAAATTAACACTGAAGCTTTCTTT
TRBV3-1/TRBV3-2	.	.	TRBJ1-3	CASSQVLTSGNTIYF	TGTGCCAGCAGCCAAGTTTTAACCTCTGGAAACACCATATATTTT
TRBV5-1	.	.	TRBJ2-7	CASSRIQGSSYEQYF	TGCGCCAGCAGCCGCATACAGGGTAGCTCCTACGAGCAGTACTTC
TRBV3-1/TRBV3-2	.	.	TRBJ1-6	CASSQNSGIALHF	TGTGCCAGCAGCCAGAATTCAGGGATCGCCCTCCACTTT
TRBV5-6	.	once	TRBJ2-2	CASSLAGGRRTGELFF	TGTGCCAGCAGCTTGGCTGGGGGGCGGCGGACCGGGGAGCTGTTTTTT
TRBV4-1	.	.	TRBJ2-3	CARVDPRADTQYF	TGCGCCAGGGTGGACCCCCGCGCAGATACGCAGTATTTT
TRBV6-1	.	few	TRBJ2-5	CASRTQETQYF	TGTGCCAGCAGGACACAAGAGACCCAGTACTTC
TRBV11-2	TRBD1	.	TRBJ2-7	CASSPRTGGYEQYF	TGTGCCAGCAGCCCAAGGACAGGGGGCTACGAGCAGTACTTC
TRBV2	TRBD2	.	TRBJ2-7	CASSEAWTSGRASYEQYF	TGTGCCAGCAGTGAAGCTTGGACTAGCGGGAGAGCATCCTACGAGCAGTACTTC